These 18 T cell receptor beta chains share one sample of origin, sequenced in a study of identical twins' blood T cells. TCRdb passed the 5' RACE reads through MiXCR, listing each CDR3 protein once. This table holds 400,000 or so distinct CDR3 sequences, roughly 28% found once. The source material was PBMCs. Receptors were obtained from a woman between 18 and 50 years old in good health.

This clonotype has a handful of counts. The chain uses TRBV6-1 and TRBJ2-3; 13 bases fit TRBD2. The V gene end was trimmed by 6 bases and the J gene end by 2 bases; junction bases not matched to a gene: 5. The germline V gene has CDR1 MNHNS and CDR2 SASEGT. The CDR3 is made up of 16 amino acids. In DNA, the CDR3 is TGTGCCAGCAGGGGACTAGCGGGGCCGTTCACAGATACGCAGTATTTT. It encodes CASRGLAGPFTDTQYF.

This clonotype appeared a few times. This rearrangement joins TRBV20-1 to TRBJ1-1; TRBD1 is a possible D gene (6 bases). This CDR3 region has 13 residues. Trimming took off 6 bases at V and 4 bases at J, with 15 bases between the two ends. Germline CDR1 DFQATT, CDR2 SNEGSKA (reference sequence). The CDR3 sequence is CSALTGIGTEAFF. The DNA of the CDR3 is TGCAGTGCCCTAACAGGGATAGGCACTGAAGCTTTCTTT.

This clonotype was counted a few times. This CDR3 reads CASSLEGSRDYTF. The DNA of the CDR3 is TGCGCCAGCAGCTTGGAGGGGTCCCGGGACTACACCTTC. The chain is built from TRBV5-1 and TRBJ1-2; tentatively, D is TRBD1 (5 bases). The CDR3 runs to 13 residues. The V end was cut by 0 bases, the J end by 10 bases, with 13 bases between. Germline CDR1 and CDR2: SGHRS and YFSETQ.

This clonotype was found a few times. The V gene is TRBV3-1, the J gene TRBJ1-1; unclear D gene. CDR1 is LGHDT, CDR2 YNNKEL, per germline (reference sequence). Trimming stripped 6 bases from V and 7 bases from J, with 9 bases between. CDR3 size: 11 residues. As DNA, the CDR3 is TGTGCCAGCAGTCGGCACAGTGAAGCTTTCTTT. This sequence encodes CASSRHSEAFF.

In its sample, this clonotype was seen many times. This chain connects TRBV20-1 to TRBJ2-3; 11 bases match TRBD2. Germline V lookup: CDR1 DFQATT, CDR2 SNEGSKA (reference sequence). This CDR3 region has 17 residues. V was clipped by 6 bases and J by 2 bases; unmatched bases: 13. The CDR3 sequence is CSAPPSGGIIDTDTQYF. The CDR3 DNA follows: TGCAGTGCCCCCCCTAGCGGGGGGATCATAGACACAGATACGCAGTATTTT.

This clonotype came up many times. The chain has TRBV7-2 and TRBJ2-3, with 7 bases that match TRBD2. The CDR3 totals 14 residues. Germline CDR1 reads SGHTA; CDR2 reads FQGNSA. Losses at the gene ends were 4 bases for V and 4 bases for J; bases not matched to a gene: 5. The CDR3 sequence is CASSSMTSSDTQYF. The CDR3 region has the DNA TGTGCCAGCAGCTCCATGACTAGCTCAGATACGCAGTATTTT.

Comments on this clonotype: The junction does not match germline at one end; this may be a read error. The chain employs TRBV20-1 and TRBJ2-1; 7 nucleotides align to TRBD1. From germline, CDR1 is DFQATT and CDR2 SNEGSKA (reference sequence). The length of the CDR3 is 15 residues. The CDR3 sequence is CGARDPGQSYNEQFF. Here the CDR3 DNA reads TGCGGTGCTAGAGATCCGGGACAGAGTTACAATGAGCAGTTCTTC.

The chain recombines TRBV20-1 with TRBJ2-3; D is perhaps TRBD1 (6 bases). Trimming removed 3 bases from V and 4 bases from J, with 11 bases in between. This CDR3 spans 13 amino acids. CDR1 is DFQATT, CDR2 SNEGSKA, per germline (reference sequence). CDR3 sequence: CSASNRAPDTQYF. For the CDR3, the DNA is TGCAGTGCTAGCAACAGGGCCCCAGATACGCAGTATTTT.

V is TRBV4-1 and J is TRBJ2-4, with TRBD2 identical over 7 bases. Germline V gene data show CDR1 as MGHRA and CDR2 as YSYEKL. The junction had 5 bases not matched to a gene; V was cut back by 0 bases and J by 9 bases. The CDR3 contains 14 residues. The CDR3 reads CASSQDTGGGIQYF. Written as DNA, the CDR3 is TGCGCCAGCAGCCAAGATACGGGAGGAGGCATTCAGTACTTC.

The chain is built from TRBV3-1 and TRBJ2-2, with D perhaps TRBD2 (5 bases). The CDR3 spans 17 residues. V lost 1 base and J 1 base, leaving 13 bases between the germline ends. In germline, CDR1 is LGHDT, CDR2 YNNKEL (reference sequence). CDR3 DNA sequence: TGTGCCAGCAGCCAAGTTGGTTCGGGATTGAACACCGGGGAGCTGTTTTTT. Protein sequence: CASSQVGSGLNTGELFF.

The chain employs TRBV20-1 and TRBJ2-3; D is undetermined. The V gene's germline CDR1 is DFQATT and CDR2 SNEGSKA (reference sequence). The CDR3 contains 14 residues. Trimming shortened V by 3 bases and J by 0 bases, and 10 bases separated the two germline ends. CDR3 region: CSASGQTSTDTQYF. Here the CDR3 DNA reads TGCAGTGCTAGTGGGCAGACTAGCACAGATACGCAGTATTTT.

Points on this clonotype: The CDR3 does not close with the conserved phenylalanine or tryptophan, likely indicating a read error. The chain carries TRBV20-1 and TRBJ1-2; maybe TRBD1 (5 bases). V was clipped by 1 base and J by 3 bases, with 12 bases between them. CDR1 is DFQATT, CDR2 SNEGSKA, per germline (reference sequence). The CDR3 is 14 residues long. Here the CDR3 reads CSARVTGGDYGYTL. DNA for the CDR3: TGCAGTGCTAGAGTGACCGGGGGGGACTATGGCTACACCTTA.

This clonotype showed up many times. The rearrangement joins TRBV20-1 to TRBJ1-1; perhaps TRBD1 as D (5 bases). The germline V and J ends were trimmed by 6 bases and 2 bases, with 16 bases remaining between them. Germline CDR1 and CDR2: DFQATT and SNEGSKA (reference sequence). The CDR3 runs to 14 residues. As DNA, the CDR3 is TGCAGTGCGTACCCGGGACGGGCTAACACTGAAGCTTTCTTT. Translated, it gives CSAYPGRANTEAFF.

As for this clonotype: A read error may account for a junction end that differs from germline. The genes are TRBV6-1 and TRBJ2-3, with D perhaps TRBD1 (6 bases). The CDR3 has 16 amino acids. Germline assignment: CDR1 MNHNS and CDR2 SASEGT. The DNA for the CDR3 is TGTGCCAGCAAGAATCTAGGGGCTTTTCGGACAGATACGCGGTATTTT. Translated, it gives CASKNLGAFRTDTRYF.

The gene calls are TRBV5-1 and TRBJ2-2, with unresolved D. This CDR3 spans 13 amino acids. Per germline, CDR1 SGHRS and CDR2 YFSETQ. V was clipped by 1 base and J by 6 bases, with 7 bases between them. The CDR3 reads CASSLIGAGELFF. Here the CDR3 DNA reads TGCGCCAGCAGCTTGATTGGGGCCGGGGAGCTGTTTTTT.

This clonotype turned up a few times. The rearrangement links TRBV20-1 to TRBJ1-5; D not certain. The germline V and J ends were trimmed by 0 bases and 4 bases, with 10 bases remaining between them. This CDR3 has 14 residues. Germline V gene lookup returns CDR1 DFQATT and CDR2 SNEGSKA (reference sequence). The CDR3 spells CSAREGYGNQPQHF. Here the CDR3 DNA reads TGCAGTGCTAGAGAAGGATACGGGAATCAGCCCCAGCATTTT.

There are a few counts of this clonotype. This chain connects TRBV11-3 to TRBJ2-6; no reliable D call. The CDR3 consists of 16 residues. V was cut by 0 bases and J by 2 bases, with 8 bases left in between. Looked up from germline, CDR1 is SGHNT and CDR2 is YENEEA. The CDR3 here is CASSLETAAGANVLTF. CDR3 bases: TGTGCCAGCAGCTTAGAAACGGCGGCTGGGGCCAACGTCCTGACTTTC.

This rearrangement joins TRBV7-2 to TRBJ2-3; tentative D call: TRBD1 (6 bases). V was shortened by 7 bases and J by 4 bases, with 12 bases between the two germline ends. The CDR3 spans 13 residues. Per germline, CDR1 SGHTA and CDR2 FQGNSA. CDR3 sequence (DNA): TGTGCCAGCAAACGACAGGCGGCAGATACGCAGTATTTT. This gives the protein CASKRQAADTQYF.